This TCR beta chain was retrieved from a study of blood T cells in healthy people across ages. Broader study findings: Older age went with lower TCR beta diversity per million T cells, in a roughly linear way. Among long-lived donors, naive CD4+ cells were more numerous and diversity higher than in aged donors.

This clonotype turned up a few times. Its antigen is unidentified. No fewer than 5 micrograms of total RNA were isolated from every sample. A J-beta primer mix and a sample-barcoded 5' primer were used in a second PCR of about 7 to 12 cycles. Every molecule of cDNA carried a tag from a template-switch adaptor with 12 random nucleotides. From the 5' RACE reads, TCRdb called clonotypes with MiXCR, one entry per CDR3 protein. The profile shows under 800,000 distinct CDR3 sequences, 21% of them singletons. There are 15 residues in the CDR3. The V gene's germline CDR1 is DFQATT and CDR2 SNEGSKA (reference sequence).

The sample comprised blood. The chain joins TRBV20-1 to TRBJ2-1; 12 positions match TRBD2. The J call may be in error: the DNA end matches TRBJ2-7 better. The clonotype originates from a man in his 70s in good health. In DNA, the CDR3 is TGCAGTGCTAGAGATGTCCTAGCGGGAGGGTACGAGCAGTACTTC. Translating gives CSARDVLAGGYEQYF.